This entry lists 17 T cell receptor beta chains sequenced from one sample in a study of shared clonotypes between healthy human individuals. Naive CD8 populations comprised CD45RO-negative cells positively selected for CCR7, excluding terminally differentiated effector memory CD45RA+ cells. Assay used: immunoSEQ multiplex PCR; TCRdb lists only in-frame clones, some missing. The repertoire holds hundreds of thousands of clones, with about 91% as singletons. The sequencing input was naive CD8+ T cells sorted from blood. These receptors were taken from a man aged 30 to 39 in good health.

This chain joins TRBV7-6 and TRBJ1-5, with D hard to call. V was pared by 1 base and J by 4 bases, with 14 bases between. This CDR3 spans 16 amino acids. CDR1 is SGHVS and CDR2 is FNYEAQ in the germline V gene. Here the CDR3 DNA reads TGTGCCAGCAGCTTAGGTCCCCTAGAGAGAAATCAGCCCCAGCATTTT. Translated: CASSLGPLERNQPQHF.

The CDR3 reads CASSQHGHEQYF. Written as DNA, the CDR3 is TGTGCCAGCAGCCAACATGGCCACGAGCAGTACTTC. V usage is TRBV5-6 and J usage is TRBJ2-7; D not certain. The CDR3 is made up of 12 amino acids. Looked up from germline, CDR1 is SGHDT and CDR2 is YYEEEE. V was clipped by 4 bases and J by 5 bases, with 10 bases between them.

The rearrangement joins TRBV9 to TRBJ2-3, with 7 bases lining up with TRBD2. Germline V gene sequence: CDR1 SGDLS, CDR2 YYNGEE. V was clipped by 2 bases and J by 2 bases; unmatched bases: 5. The CDR3 is 15 amino acids. CDR3: CASSVSGRNTDTQYF. The CDR3 DNA follows: TGTGCCAGCAGCGTTTCCGGGAGGAACACAGATACGCAGTATTTT.

The chain recombines TRBV6-1 with TRBJ1-5; D unresolved. Germline V lookup: CDR1 MNHNS, CDR2 SASEGT. CDR3 length: 12 residues. V dropped 6 bases and J dropped 5 bases, with 8 bases sitting between them. CDR3: CASSGRDQPQHF. As DNA, the CDR3 is TGTGCCAGCAGCGGAAGGGATCAGCCCCAGCATTTT.

This clone was recorded only once. V and J are TRBV29-1 and TRBJ2-2, with 11 bases that match TRBD2. Germline lookup yields CDR1 SQVTM and CDR2 ANQGSEA. The CDR3 is 22 amino acids. Unmatched junction bases numbered 31, after V lost 7 bases and J lost 6 bases. This CDR3 is CSAAGPTNTDDAGTSGPGELFF. In nucleotides, the CDR3 is TGCAGCGCCGCGGGCCCAACTAATACTGACGACGCCGGGACTAGCGGCCCCGGGGAGCTGTTTTTT.

This clone was detected only once. This chain links TRBV27 with TRBJ2-7; 9 nucleotides line up with TRBD1. Germline V CDR1 and CDR2: MNHEY, SMNVEV (reference sequence). V lost 8 bases to trimming and J lost 3 bases; unmatched junction nucleotides: 8. The CDR3 is made up of 14 amino acids. In DNA form, the CDR3 reads TGTGCCAGCGGACAGGGGCGAAATAACTACGAGCAGTACTTC. Encoded protein: CASGQGRNNYEQYF.

The chain employs TRBV7-2 and TRBJ1-1; 8 bases fit TRBD1. CDR3 length equals 14 residues. After removal of 5 bases from V and 5 bases from J, the junction contained 7 bases not matched to a gene. Germline lookup yields CDR1 SGHTA and CDR2 FQGNSA. CDR3 sequence: CASSRSTGGTEAFF. As DNA, the CDR3 is TGTGCCAGCAGCCGGTCAACAGGGGGGACTGAAGCTTTCTTT.

The V and J genes are TRBV19 and TRBJ2-7, with a possible D match to TRBD1 (6 bases). The CDR3 extends over 13 amino acids. V lost 4 bases and J lost 1, with 8 bases in between. CDR1 LNHDA and CDR2 SQIVND come from the germline V gene (reference sequence). In nucleotides, the CDR3 is TGTGCCAGTAGTAAGGGGGATTCCTACGAGCAGTACTTC. It specifies CASSKGDSYEQYF.

This clone was detected once. The chain recombines TRBV7-9 with TRBJ2-3; D unresolved. Germline V lookup: CDR1 SEHNR, CDR2 FQNEAQ (reference sequence). Trimming cost V 4 bases and J 8 bases, with 13 bases left between them. The CDR3 spans 13 residues. The CDR3 protein is CASSSERIGTQYF. The CDR3 region has the DNA TGTGCCAGCAGCTCCGAACGTATAGGTACGCAGTATTTT. Full variable domain (missing parts from reference TRBV7-9 and TRBJ2-3): DTGVSQNPRHKITKRGQNVTFRCDPISEHNRLYWYRQTLGQGPEFLTYFQNEAQLEKSRLLSDRFSAERPKGSFSTLEIQRTEQGDSAMYLCASSSERIGTQYFGPGTRLTVL.

The V and J genes are TRBV7-2 and TRBJ1-4; possible D gene TRBD1, 5 bases. The germline V and J ends were trimmed by 1 base and 6 bases, with 12 bases remaining between them. The CDR3 runs 15 residues. The V gene's germline CDR1 is SGHTA and CDR2 FQGNSA. The CDR3 DNA is TGTGCCAGCAGCTTAGAGAGACAGCCCTATGAAAAACTGTTTTTT. It encodes CASSLERQPYEKLFF. The variable domain in full, completed from reference TRBV7-2 and TRBJ1-4, reads GAGVSQSPSNKVTEKGKDVELRCDPISGHTALYWYRQSLGQGLEFLIYFQGNSAPDKSGLPSDRFSAERTGGSVSTLTIQRTQQEDSAVYLCASSLERQPYEKLFFGSGTQLSVL.

The chain combines TRBV7-3 with TRBJ2-1; 7 positions agree with TRBD2. Germline lookup yields CDR1 SGHTA and CDR2 FQGTGA. V trimming: 7 bases; J trimming: 7 bases; junction bases outside the gene matches: 31. The CDR3 runs to 21 residues. This chain's CDR3 is CASTPTHRLADLPLGGNEQFF. Here the CDR3 DNA reads TGTGCCAGCACCCCCACCCATAGGCTAGCGGATCTCCCATTGGGGGGAAATGAGCAGTTCTTC.

This sequence joins TRBV9 and TRBJ2-1; D gene unclear. V lost 0 bases and J lost 5, with 6 bases in between. Germline loops: CDR1 SGDLS, CDR2 YYNGEE. The CDR3 loop spans 13 amino acids. This CDR3 is CASSVEGHNEQFF. The CDR3 DNA reads as TGTGCCAGCAGCGTAGAGGGCCACAATGAGCAGTTCTTC.

A few counts support this clone. The gene calls are TRBV30 and TRBJ1-2, with TRBD1 identical over 7 bases. The CDR3 consists of 13 residues. Germline V gene sequence: CDR1 GTSNPN, CDR2 SVGIG (reference sequence). The CDR3 DNA follows: TGTGCTTCCACAGTCGGGACAGATGTTGGCTACACCTTC. It translates to CASTVGTDVGYTF.

CDR3 coding DNA: TGTGCCAGCAGCGGAGCGGACGGAGGGATCGGGGAGCTGTTTTTT. It encodes CASSGADGGIGELFF. The chain couples TRBV7-9 to TRBJ2-2, with D perhaps TRBD2 (6 bases). The ends were cut back, 5 bases at V and 7 bases at J, with 17 bases in the middle. This CDR3 comprises 15 residues. The V gene's germline CDR1 is SEHNR and CDR2 FQNEAQ (reference sequence).

With regard to this clone: The same CDR3 is also encoded by other DNA sequences in this sample. The chain employs TRBV13 and TRBJ1-1; D is ambiguous. V was cut by 0 bases and J by 4 bases, with 6 bases left in between. The CDR3 has 13 amino acids. The germline gives CDR1 PRHDT, CDR2 FYEKMQ (reference sequence). CDR3: CASSLGPGTEAFF. DNA of the CDR3: TGTGCCAGCAGCTTAGGTCCCGGCACTGAAGCTTTCTTT.

This clone was detected only once. The V and J genes are TRBV15 and TRBJ2-7; 7 bases fit TRBD2. The CDR3 length is 15 residues. Germline V gives CDR1 LNHNV, CDR2 YYDKDF (reference sequence). Unmatched junction bases numbered 3, after V lost 0 bases and J lost 1 base. DNA for the CDR3: TGTGCCACCAGCAGAGAAGCGGGATCGTCCTACGAGCAGTACTTC. Encoded protein: CATSREAGSSYEQYF.

The V call is TRBV2, the J call TRBJ2-3; 9 bases agree with TRBD2. Per germline, CDR1 SNHLY and CDR2 FYNNEI. With V trimmed by 0 bases and J by 3 bases, 4 bases remained unmatched. The CDR3 has 16 amino acids. CDR3 in amino acids: CASSEAPSGVTDTQYF. CDR3 DNA: TGTGCCAGCAGTGAAGCGCCTAGCGGGGTTACAGATACGCAGTATTTT. Full variable domain (missing parts from reference TRBV2 and TRBJ2-3): EPEVTQTPSHQVTQMGQEVILRCVPISNHLYFYWYRQILGQKVEFLVSFYNNEISEKSEIFDDQFSVERPDGSNFTLKIRSTKLEDSAMYFCASSEAPSGVTDTQYFGPGTRLTVL.